Following are 29 T cell receptor beta chains from one sample sequenced in a study of regulatory T cells in long-lasting Graves disease. Building the TCR beta libraries relied on iRepertoire HTBI primers, and CDR3 regions underwent Arm-PCR. Via MiXCR, TCRdb re-called the multiplex PCR reads, giving one row per CDR3 protein. The repertoire includes roughly 510,000 distinct CDR3 sequences, roughly 16% of them detected once, and 12% sits in the top ten. Time point given: newly diagnosed GD, antithyroid drugs for less than 3 months. With RNA extracted from PBMCs as input, the TCR library was made. This sample also appeared in a second study, on T cells in Graves' hyperthyroidism and ophthalmopathy.

The starting material was peripheral blood mononuclear cells (PBMCs), obtained at new diagnosis, from a patient treated with antithyroid drugs. The receptors shown here come from a man younger than 35 with Graves disease.

The chain employs TRBV30 and TRBJ2-7; 10 bases fit TRBD2. The CDR3 is 13 residues long. Losses at the gene ends were 5 bases for V and 7 bases for J; bases not matched to a gene: 8. CDR1 is GTSNPN, CDR2 SVGIG, per germline (reference sequence). The CDR3 loop is CAWALAGAREQYF. The CDR3 nucleotides are TGTGCCTGGGCCCTAGCGGGAGCTCGGGAGCAGTACTTC.

This sequence joins TRBV19 and TRBJ1-2; the D is unclear. Trimming stripped 5 bases from V and 1 base from J, with 23 bases between. The germline gives CDR1 LNHDA, CDR2 SQIVND (reference sequence). This CDR3 comprises 18 residues. CDR3 nucleotides: TGTGCCAGTAGTGTTCTTGAGGATATAACAGCCAGTAACTATGGCTACACCTTC. Amino acids: CASSVLEDITASNYGYTF. Using reference TRBV19 and TRBJ1-2 for the parts outside the CDR3, the full variable domain is DGGITQSPKYLFRKEGQNVTLSCEQNLNHDAMYWYRQDPGQGLRLIYYSQIVNDFQKGDIAEGYSVSREKKESFPLTVTSAQKNPTAFYLCASSVLEDITASNYGYTFGSGTRLTVV.

Ten or more counts support this clonotype. The chain uses TRBV2 and TRBJ2-5; D might be TRBD1 (5 bases). Germline assignment: CDR1 SNHLY and CDR2 FYNNEI. This CDR3 comprises 14 residues. Trimming stripped 4 bases from V and 5 bases from J, with 14 bases between. The CDR3 region is CASSASIPGETQYF. For the CDR3, the DNA is TGTGCCAGCAGTGCCTCAATCCCAGGGGAGACCCAGTACTTC.

About this clonotype itself: With a much larger clone just one base away, this may be a read error. This chain links TRBV18 with TRBJ2-5; possibly TRBD2 for D (8 bases). Trimming removed 8 bases at V and 2 bases at J, with 15 bases between. The CDR3 length is 14 residues. The V gene's germline CDR1 is KGHSH and CDR2 LQKENI. The CDR3 coding sequence is TGTGCCAGCCGGACTAGCAGGGGGCAAGAGACCCAGTACTTC. This sequence encodes CASRTSRGQETQYF.

This chain connects TRBV12-3 or TRBV12-4 to TRBJ2-1, with a weak D call TRBD1 (6 bases). The CDR3 loop spans 14 amino acids. Between the trimmed V and J ends, which lost 6 bases and 5 bases, there was a span of 14 bases. The CDR3: CASSRDTSDNEQFF. The CDR3 DNA follows: TGTGCCAGCAGCCGGGACACTTCAGACAATGAGCAGTTCTTC.

A remark on this clonotype: With a much larger clone just one base away, this may be a read error. The chain recombines TRBV19 with TRBJ2-5, with TRBD2 matching over 9 bases. V gave up 3 bases and J gave up 11 bases; unmatched junction bases: 7. The CDR3 length is 13 residues. Germline values: CDR1 LNHDA, CDR2 SQIVND (reference sequence). The CDR3 sequence is CASSILREGEQYF. CDR3 DNA sequence: TGTGCCAGTAGTATTCTGCGGGAGGGTGAGCAGTACTTC.

This clonotype was observed a handful of times. The J gene is TRBJ2-2, the V gene TRBV5-1; D might be TRBD2 (5 bases). This CDR3 is 14 amino acids long. Germline V gene sequence: CDR1 SGHRS, CDR2 YFSETQ. V lost 1 base, J lost 6 bases, and 10 bases lay in between. The CDR3 DNA follows: TGCGCCAGCAGCTTGCGGGCGGGTGCCGGGGAGCTGTTTTTT. Residues: CASSLRAGAGELFF.

The rearrangement links TRBV20-1 to TRBJ1-2; D possibly corresponds to TRBD1 (6 bases). The CDR3 spans 14 residues. The V gene lost 2 bases and the J gene lost 5 bases, with 15 bases spanning the gap. The germline V gene has CDR1 DFQATT and CDR2 SNEGSKA (reference sequence). The CDR3 protein is CSARSRTASYGYTF. In DNA form, the CDR3 reads TGCAGTGCTAGATCTAGGACAGCGTCTTATGGCTACACCTTC.

The rearrangement uses TRBV29-1 and TRBJ1-2; D may be TRBD1 (5 bases). Germline CDR1 SQVTM, CDR2 ANQGSEA. The V and J ends lost 3 bases and 5 bases respectively, with 10 bases between them. CDR3 length: 12 amino acids. The CDR3 bases are TGCAGCGTTGATCAGGGCGGATATGGCTACACCTTC. It encodes CSVDQGGYGYTF.

This clonotype was observed at least ten times. The V call is TRBV20-1, the J call TRBJ2-7; D possibly corresponds to TRBD2 (6 bases). The CDR3 runs to 16 residues. V was pared by 2 bases and J by 2 bases, with 19 bases between. Germline CDR1 and CDR2: DFQATT and SNEGSKA (reference sequence). DNA for the CDR3: TGCAGTGCTAGACCGACCCCGGCGGGACCACCCTACGAGCAGTACTTC. This codes for CSARPTPAGPPYEQYF.

V gene TRBV7-3 combines with J gene TRBJ2-3; D might be TRBD1 or TRBD2, each matching 5 bases. V lost 1 base and J 0 bases, leaving 14 bases between the germline ends. The CDR3 contains 17 residues. CDR1 is SGHTA and CDR2 is FQGTGA in the germline V gene. The CDR3 nucleotides read TGTGCCAGCAGCTTAAATTCGGTCGGGGCTAGCACAGATACGCAGTATTTT. Protein: CASSLNSVGASTDTQYF.

This clonotype was counted only a few times. This chain joins TRBV6-5 and TRBJ2-7; D call uncertain. Trimming left V 0 bases short and J 4 bases short, with 10 bases between. CDR1 and CDR2 from the germline V gene are MNHEY and SVGAGI. The CDR3 consists of 14 residues. Here the CDR3 reads CASSYSVTEYEQYF. The DNA for the CDR3 is TGTGCCAGCAGTTACTCTGTGACGGAATACGAGCAGTACTTC.

This clonotype was observed many times. V and J are TRBV5-6 and TRBJ2-7; D might be TRBD2 (6 bases). This CDR3 is 15 amino acids long. V gave up 7 bases and J gave up 3 bases, with 20 bases separating them. The V gene's germline CDR1 is SGHDT and CDR2 YYEEEE. The CDR3 spells CASSPRESYSYEQYF. CDR3 coding DNA: TGTGCCAGCTCCCCACGGGAGTCTTATAGCTACGAGCAGTACTTC. Complete variable domain (other parts from reference TRBV5-6 and TRBJ2-7): DAGVTQSPTHLIKTRGQQVTLRCSPKSGHDTVSWYQQALGQGPQFIFQYYEEEERQRGNFPDRFSGHQFPNYSSELNVNALLLGDSALYLCASSPRESYSYEQYFGPGTRLTVT.

This clonotype was observed many times. The chain combines TRBV20-1 with TRBJ2-5, with 8 bases aligning to TRBD2. This CDR3 spans 16 amino acids. Trimming took 3 bases from V and 2 from J; bases not matched to a gene: 11. Germline lookup yields CDR1 DFQATT and CDR2 SNEGSKA (reference sequence). The CDR3 loop reads CSARRGVGLSQETQYF. DNA of the CDR3: TGCAGTGCTAGGCGGGGGGTGGGCCTTTCACAAGAGACCCAGTACTTC.

This clonotype was counted only a few times. This chain connects TRBV6-1 to TRBJ2-7, with 9 positions matching TRBD1. V shed 6 bases, J shed 0 bases, and the junction held 9 bases outside the gene matches. This CDR3 spans 16 amino acids. Germline loops: CDR1 MNHNS, CDR2 SASEGT. The CDR3 nucleotides are TGTGCCAGCAGCCGAAATCACAGGGGGCCCTCCTACGAGCAGTACTTC. This sequence encodes CASSRNHRGPSYEQYF.

This sequence joins TRBV28 and TRBJ1-1; tentatively, D is TRBD1 (5 bases). Trimming stripped 1 base from V and 5 bases from J, with 17 bases between. The CDR3 runs to 16 residues. The V gene's germline CDR1 is MDHEN and CDR2 SYDVKM. The CDR3 loop reads CASSLSGTPEETEAFF. In nucleotides, the CDR3 is TGTGCCAGCAGTTTATCTGGGACTCCGGAGGAAACTGAAGCTTTCTTT.

V usage is TRBV9 and J usage is TRBJ1-1; D is uncertain. The V end was cut by 4 bases, the J end by 0 bases, with 13 bases between. The CDR3 covers 15 residues. CDR1 is SGDLS and CDR2 is YYNGEE in the germline V gene. The CDR3 DNA reads as TGTGCCAGCAGCCCCCGGCCAGGAGTGAACACTGAAGCTTTCTTT. This encodes CASSPRPGVNTEAFF.

The V and J genes are TRBV4-1 and TRBJ2-7; the D gene is possibly TRBD1 (6 bases). V was cut by 3 bases and J by 2 bases, with 11 bases left in between. Per the germline V gene, CDR1 is MGHRA and CDR2 is YSYEKL. The CDR3 is made up of 14 amino acids. The CDR3 nucleotides read TGCGCCAGCAGCCACCGCAGGGGCCCCTACGAGCAGTACTTC. It codes for CASSHRRGPYEQYF.

The chain recombines TRBV11-3 with TRBJ2-2; D perhaps matches TRBD2 (7 bases). V lost 6 bases and J 0 bases, leaving 11 bases between the germline ends. The CDR3 totals 15 residues. CDR1 is SGHNT, CDR2 YENEEA, per germline. The CDR3: CASSRGRANTGELFF. In DNA, the CDR3 is TGTGCCAGCAGTAGGGGGAGGGCGAACACCGGGGAGCTGTTTTTT. Filled out from reference TRBV11-3 and TRBJ2-2, the complete variable domain reads EAGVVQSPRYKIIEKKQPVAFWCNPISGHNTLYWYLQNLGQGPELLIRYENEEAVDDSQLPKDRFSAERLKGVDSTLKIQPAELGDSAVYLCASSRGRANTGELFFGEGSRLTVL.

In its sample, this clonotype was seen a few times. The genes are TRBV7-3 and TRBJ2-5, with 15 nucleotides matching TRBD2. V lost 1 base, J lost 3 bases, and 3 bases stayed unmatched. The germline V gene has CDR1 SGHTA and CDR2 FQGTGA. This CDR3 contains 17 residues. DNA for the CDR3: TGTGCCAGCAGCTTAATGGGGACTAGCGGGAGGAAAGAGACCCAGTACTTC. Residues: CASSLMGTSGRKETQYF.

The V and J genes are TRBV7-2 and TRBJ1-6; TRBD1 matches at 11 bases. CDR1 is SGHTA, CDR2 FQGNSA, per germline. The CDR3 is 15 amino acids. With V trimmed by 4 bases and J by 9 bases, 5 bases remained unmatched. CDR3 in amino acids: CASSSGTGGFSPLHF. The CDR3 nucleotides read TGTGCCAGCAGCTCGGGGACAGGGGGTTTTTCACCCCTCCACTTT.

V gene TRBV3-1 combines with J gene TRBJ1-2; unclear D gene. The CDR3 has 16 residues. V shed 5 bases and J shed 6 bases, with 22 bases lying between them. Looked up from germline, CDR1 is LGHDT and CDR2 is YNNKEL (reference sequence). CDR3 amino acids: CASSSWGERSGHGYTF. In DNA form, the CDR3 reads TGTGCCAGCAGCTCGTGGGGTGAACGAAGCGGACATGGCTACACCTTC.

This clonotype was observed at least ten times. The chain couples TRBV2 to TRBJ2-4; D uncertain. The CDR3 contains 12 residues. Germline values: CDR1 SNHLY, CDR2 FYNNEI. The CDR3 here is CATSADKNIQYF. CDR3 nucleotides: TGTGCGACCTCCGCGGATAAAAACATTCAGTACTTC.

This clonotype turned up a few times. The chain employs TRBV4-2 and TRBJ2-1, with D possibly matching TRBD2 (5 bases). The DNA end is more similar to TRBJ2-5, so the J call may be wrong. The CDR3 covers 14 residues. Germline-derived CDR1 and CDR2 are LGHNA and YNFKEQ. The CDR3 reads CASSQDLASGTQYF. Written as DNA, the CDR3 is TGTGCCAGCAGCCAAGATCTAGCCTCGGGGACCCAGTACTTC.

This clonotype was counted between two and nine times. The V and J genes are TRBV12-3 or TRBV12-4 and TRBJ2-2; possibly TRBD2 for D (5 bases). The V end lost 0 bases, the J end lost 6 bases, and 8 bases lay between the germline ends. The CDR3 consists of 14 residues. The CDR3 region has the DNA TGTGCCAGCAGTTTAGCAGGGCGGGCCGGGGAGCTGTTTTTT. Its protein is CASSLAGRAGELFF.

This clonotype was recorded at least ten times. The gene calls are TRBV3-1 and TRBJ1-2; D is uncertain. Germline lookup yields CDR1 LGHDT and CDR2 YNNKEL (reference sequence). The CDR3 is made up of 15 amino acids. The V and J ends lost 1 base and 6 bases respectively, with 15 bases between them. The CDR3 is CASSQVVGSGHGYTF. The CDR3 DNA sequence: TGTGCCAGCAGCCAAGTCGTGGGATCAGGCCATGGCTACACCTTC.

This clonotype was counted a few times. The chain carries TRBV30 and TRBJ1-5, with D possibly being TRBD1 (6 bases). The CDR3 runs 13 residues. Trimming took 2 bases from V and 3 from J, leaving 8 bases between them. Germline loops: CDR1 GTSNPN, CDR2 SVGIG (reference sequence). CDR3 region: CAWSRGNNQPQHF. CDR3 bases: TGTGCCTGGAGTAGGGGGAACAATCAGCCCCAGCATTTT. The full variable domain, completed using reference TRBV30 and TRBJ1-5, is SQTIHQWPATLVQPVGSPLSLECTVEGTSNPNLYWYRQAAGRGLQLLFYSVGIGQISSEVPQNLSASRPQDRQFILSSKKLLLSDSGFYLCAWSRGNNQPQHFGDGTRLSIL.

Points on this clonotype: A much bigger clone sits one base away, suggesting this may be a read error. This sequence joins TRBV20-1 and TRBJ2-1; 7 nucleotides agree with TRBD1. The length of the CDR3 is 12 residues. Looked up from germline, CDR1 is DFQATT and CDR2 is SNEGSKA (reference sequence). V lost 5 bases and J lost 10; bases outside the gene matches: 8. The CDR3 DNA sequence: TGCAGTGCTTTTCGGGACAGCTACGAGCAGTTCTTC. Protein product: CSAFRDSYEQFF.

A remark on this clonotype: A clone one base away is much larger, so this may be a read error. This chain joins TRBV11-1 and TRBJ2-1; TRBD2 agrees at 12 bases. The CDR3 is 18 amino acids. V trimming: 3 bases; J trimming: 4 bases; junction bases outside the gene matches: 10. In germline, CDR1 is SGHAT, CDR2 FQDESV (reference sequence). Written as DNA, the CDR3 is TGTGCCAGCAGCTTGGCCGCTAGCGGGAGGGTCCCGTACAATGAGCAGTTCTTC. Amino acids: CASSLAASGRVPYNEQFF.